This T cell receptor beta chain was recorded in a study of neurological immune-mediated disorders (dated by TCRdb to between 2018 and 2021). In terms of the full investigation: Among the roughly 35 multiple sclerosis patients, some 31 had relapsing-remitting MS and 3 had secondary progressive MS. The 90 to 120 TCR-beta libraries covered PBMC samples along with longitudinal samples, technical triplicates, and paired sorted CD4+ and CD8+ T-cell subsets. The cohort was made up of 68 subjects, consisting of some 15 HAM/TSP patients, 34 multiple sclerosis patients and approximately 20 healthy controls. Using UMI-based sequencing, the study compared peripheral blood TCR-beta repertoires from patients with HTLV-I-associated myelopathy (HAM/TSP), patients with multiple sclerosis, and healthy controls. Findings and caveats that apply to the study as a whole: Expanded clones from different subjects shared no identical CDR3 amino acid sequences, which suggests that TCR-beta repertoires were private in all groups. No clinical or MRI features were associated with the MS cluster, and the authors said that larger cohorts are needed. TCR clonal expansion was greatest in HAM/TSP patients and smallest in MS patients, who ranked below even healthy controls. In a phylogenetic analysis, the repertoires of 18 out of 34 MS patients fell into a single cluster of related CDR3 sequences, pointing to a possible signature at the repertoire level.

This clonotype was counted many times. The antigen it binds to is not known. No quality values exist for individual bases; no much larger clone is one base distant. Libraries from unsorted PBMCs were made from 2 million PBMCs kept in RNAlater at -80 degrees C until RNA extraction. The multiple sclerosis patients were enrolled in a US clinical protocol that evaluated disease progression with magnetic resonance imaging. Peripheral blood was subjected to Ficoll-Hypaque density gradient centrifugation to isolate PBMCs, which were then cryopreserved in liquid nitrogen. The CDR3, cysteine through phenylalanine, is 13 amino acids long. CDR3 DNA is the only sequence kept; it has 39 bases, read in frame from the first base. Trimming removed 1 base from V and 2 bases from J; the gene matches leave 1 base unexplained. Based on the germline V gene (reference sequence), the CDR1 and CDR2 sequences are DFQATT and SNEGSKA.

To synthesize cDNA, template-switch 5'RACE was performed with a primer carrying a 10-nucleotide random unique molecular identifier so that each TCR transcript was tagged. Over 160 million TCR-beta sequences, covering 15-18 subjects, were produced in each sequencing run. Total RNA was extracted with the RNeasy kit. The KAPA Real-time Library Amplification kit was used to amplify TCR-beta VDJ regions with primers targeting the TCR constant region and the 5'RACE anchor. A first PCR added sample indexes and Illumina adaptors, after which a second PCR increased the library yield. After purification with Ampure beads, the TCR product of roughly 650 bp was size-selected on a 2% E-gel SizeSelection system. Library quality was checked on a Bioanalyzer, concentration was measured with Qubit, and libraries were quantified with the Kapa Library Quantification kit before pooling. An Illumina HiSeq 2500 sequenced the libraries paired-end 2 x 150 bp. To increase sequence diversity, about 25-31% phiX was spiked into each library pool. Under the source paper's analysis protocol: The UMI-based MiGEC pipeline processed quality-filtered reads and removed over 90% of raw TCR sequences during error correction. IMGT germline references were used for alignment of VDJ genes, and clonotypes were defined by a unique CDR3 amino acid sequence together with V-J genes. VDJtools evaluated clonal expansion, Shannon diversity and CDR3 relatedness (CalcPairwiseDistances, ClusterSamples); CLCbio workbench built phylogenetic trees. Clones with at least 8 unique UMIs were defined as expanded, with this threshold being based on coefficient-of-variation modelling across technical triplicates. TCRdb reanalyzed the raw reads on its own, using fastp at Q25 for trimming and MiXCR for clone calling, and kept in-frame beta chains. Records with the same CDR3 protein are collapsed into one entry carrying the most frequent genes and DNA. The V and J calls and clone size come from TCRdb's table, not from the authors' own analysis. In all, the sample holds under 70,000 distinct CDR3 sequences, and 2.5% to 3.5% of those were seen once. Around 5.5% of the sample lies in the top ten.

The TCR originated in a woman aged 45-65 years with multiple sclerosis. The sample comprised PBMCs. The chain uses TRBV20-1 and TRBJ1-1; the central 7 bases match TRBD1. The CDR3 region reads CSARGDSNTEAFF. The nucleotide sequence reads TGCAGTGCTAGAGGGGACAGTAACACTGAAGCTTTCTTT.